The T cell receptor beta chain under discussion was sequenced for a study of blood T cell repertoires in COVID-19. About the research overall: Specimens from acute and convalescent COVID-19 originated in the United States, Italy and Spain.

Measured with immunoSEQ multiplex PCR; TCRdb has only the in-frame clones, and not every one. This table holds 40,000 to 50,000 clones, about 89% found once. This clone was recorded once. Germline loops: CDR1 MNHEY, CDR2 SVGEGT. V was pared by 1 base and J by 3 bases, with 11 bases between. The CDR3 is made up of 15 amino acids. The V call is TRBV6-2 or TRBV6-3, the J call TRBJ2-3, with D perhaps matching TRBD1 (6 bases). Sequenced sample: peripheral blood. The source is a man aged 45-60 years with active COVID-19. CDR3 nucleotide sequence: TGTGCCAGCAGTTACTTTCAGGGGTCGACAGATACGCAGTATTTT. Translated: CASSYFQGSTDTQYF.